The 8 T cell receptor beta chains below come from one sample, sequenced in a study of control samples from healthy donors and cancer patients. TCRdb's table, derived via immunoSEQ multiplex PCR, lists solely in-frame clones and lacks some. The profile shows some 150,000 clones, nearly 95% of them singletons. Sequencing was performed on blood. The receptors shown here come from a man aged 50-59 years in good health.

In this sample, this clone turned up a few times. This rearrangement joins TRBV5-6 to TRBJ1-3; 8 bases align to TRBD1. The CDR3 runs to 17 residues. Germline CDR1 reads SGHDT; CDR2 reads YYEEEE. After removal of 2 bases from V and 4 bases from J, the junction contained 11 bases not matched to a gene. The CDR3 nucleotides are TGTGCCAGCAGCTTCTTTGAGACAGGGGTCAGAGGAAACACCATATATTTT. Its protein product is CASSFFETGVRGNTIYF.

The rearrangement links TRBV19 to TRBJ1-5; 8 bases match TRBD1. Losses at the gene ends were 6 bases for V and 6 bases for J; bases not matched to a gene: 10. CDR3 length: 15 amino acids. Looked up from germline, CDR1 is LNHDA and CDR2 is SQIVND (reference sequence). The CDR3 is CASSPQGAPVQPQHF. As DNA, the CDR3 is TGTGCCAGTAGCCCTCAGGGGGCGCCGGTTCAGCCCCAGCATTTT.

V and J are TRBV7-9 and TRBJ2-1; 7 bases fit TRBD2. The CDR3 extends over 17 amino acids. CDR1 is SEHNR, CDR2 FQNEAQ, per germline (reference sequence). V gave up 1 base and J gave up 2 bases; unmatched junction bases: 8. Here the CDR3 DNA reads TGTGCCAGCAGCTTAGAGTCTCGCGGGGGAGCCTACAATGAGCAGTTCTTC. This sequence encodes CASSLESRGGAYNEQFF.

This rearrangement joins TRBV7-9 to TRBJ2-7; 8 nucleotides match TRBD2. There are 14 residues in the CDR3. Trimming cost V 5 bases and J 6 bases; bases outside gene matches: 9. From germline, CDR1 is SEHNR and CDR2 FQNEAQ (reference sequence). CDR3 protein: CASSPIAGPGEQYF. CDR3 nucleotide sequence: TGTGCCAGCAGCCCTATAGCGGGACCCGGCGAGCAGTACTTC.

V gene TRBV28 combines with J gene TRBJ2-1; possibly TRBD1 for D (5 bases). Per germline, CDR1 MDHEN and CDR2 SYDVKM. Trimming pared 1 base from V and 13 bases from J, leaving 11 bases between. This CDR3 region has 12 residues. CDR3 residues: CASSLSPGAQFF. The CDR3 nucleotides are TGTGCCAGCAGTTTATCCCCTGGGGCCCAGTTCTTC.

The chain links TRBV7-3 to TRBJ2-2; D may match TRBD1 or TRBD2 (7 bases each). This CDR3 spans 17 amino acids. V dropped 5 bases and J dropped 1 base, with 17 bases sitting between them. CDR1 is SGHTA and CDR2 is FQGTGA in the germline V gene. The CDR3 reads CASSVGGGSLNTGELFF. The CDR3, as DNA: TGTGCCAGCAGCGTAGGGGGCGGGAGTCTGAACACCGGGGAGCTGTTTTTT.

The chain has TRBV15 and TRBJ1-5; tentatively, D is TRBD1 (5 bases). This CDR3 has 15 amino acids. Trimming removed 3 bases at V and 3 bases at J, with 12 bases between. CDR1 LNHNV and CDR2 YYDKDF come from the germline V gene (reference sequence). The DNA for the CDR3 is TGTGCCACCAGCAGGGGGACGGTGGACAATCAGCCCCAGCATTTT. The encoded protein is CATSRGTVDNQPQHF.

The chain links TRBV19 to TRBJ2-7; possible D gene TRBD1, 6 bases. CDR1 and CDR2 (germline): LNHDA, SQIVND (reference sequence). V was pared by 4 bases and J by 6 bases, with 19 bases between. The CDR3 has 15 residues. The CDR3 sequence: CASSTWDTPPSEQYF. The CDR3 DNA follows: TGTGCCAGTAGTACCTGGGACACCCCACCAAGCGAGCAGTACTTC. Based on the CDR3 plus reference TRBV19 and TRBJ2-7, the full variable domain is DGGITQSPKYLFRKEGQNVTLSCEQNLNHDAMYWYRQDPGQGLRLIYYSQIVNDFQKGDIAEGYSVSREKKESFPLTVTSAQKNPTAFYLCASSTWDTPPSEQYFGPGTRLTVT.